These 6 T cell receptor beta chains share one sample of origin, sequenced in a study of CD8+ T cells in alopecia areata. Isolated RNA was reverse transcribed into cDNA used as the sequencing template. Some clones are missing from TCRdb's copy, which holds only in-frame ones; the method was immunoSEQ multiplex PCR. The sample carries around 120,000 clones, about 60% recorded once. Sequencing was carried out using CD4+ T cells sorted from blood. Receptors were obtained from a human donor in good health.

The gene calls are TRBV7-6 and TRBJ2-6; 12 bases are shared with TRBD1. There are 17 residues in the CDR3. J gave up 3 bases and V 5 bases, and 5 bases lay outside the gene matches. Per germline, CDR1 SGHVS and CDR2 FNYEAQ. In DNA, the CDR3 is TGTGCCAGCAGCATCGGGACAGGGGGCGGTGGGGCCAACGTCCTGACTTTC. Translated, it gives CASSIGTGGGGANVLTF.

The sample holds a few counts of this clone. The CDR3 region is CSVEAPTGPHRGAFF. CDR3 DNA: TGCAGCGTTGAAGCCCCGACGGGACCTCATAGGGGAGCTTTCTTT. V usage is TRBV29-1 and J usage is TRBJ1-1; the D gene is possibly TRBD1 (5 bases). V lost 1 base to trimming and J lost 10 bases, with 22 bases between them. CDR1 is SQVTM, CDR2 ANQGSEA, per germline. The CDR3 extends over 15 amino acids. Drawing the rest from reference TRBV29-1 and TRBJ1-1, the complete variable domain is SAVISQKPSRDICQRGTSLTIQCQVDSQVTMMFWYRQQPGQSLTLIATANQGSEATYESGFVIDKFPISRPNLTFSTLTVSNMSPEDSSIYLCSVEAPTGPHRGAFFGQGTRLTVV.

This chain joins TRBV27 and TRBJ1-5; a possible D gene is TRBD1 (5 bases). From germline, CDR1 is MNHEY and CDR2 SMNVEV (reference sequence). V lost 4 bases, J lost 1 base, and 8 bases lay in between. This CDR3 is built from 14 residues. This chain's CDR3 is CASSSRGSNQPQHF. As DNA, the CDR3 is TGTGCCAGCAGTTCTAGGGGCAGCAATCAGCCCCAGCATTTT.

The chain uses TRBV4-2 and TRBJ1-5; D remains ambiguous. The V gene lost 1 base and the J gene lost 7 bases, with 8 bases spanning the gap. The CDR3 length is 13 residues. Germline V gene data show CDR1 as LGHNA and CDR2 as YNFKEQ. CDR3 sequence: CASSQGEEQPQHF. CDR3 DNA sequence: TGTGCCAGCAGCCAAGGAGAAGAACAGCCCCAGCATTTT.

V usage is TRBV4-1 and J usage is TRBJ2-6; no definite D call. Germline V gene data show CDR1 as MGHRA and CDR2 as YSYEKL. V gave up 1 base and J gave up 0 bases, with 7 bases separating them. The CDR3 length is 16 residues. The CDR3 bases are TGCGCCAGCAGCCAAGCCGGCGGCTCTGGGGCCAACGTCCTGACTTTC. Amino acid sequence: CASSQAGGSGANVLTF.

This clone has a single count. The CDR3 sequence is CASSTGNGYTF. The CDR3 DNA reads as TGTGCCAGCAGTACAGGGAATGGCTACACCTTC. This chain connects TRBV6-5 to TRBJ1-2; weak D call: TRBD1 (6 bases). Trimming took 5 bases from V and 6 from J, leaving 7 bases between them. Germline-derived CDR1 and CDR2 are MNHEY and SVGAGI. This CDR3 is 11 amino acids long.